These 22 T cell receptor beta chains were all obtained from the same sample, sequenced in a study of regulatory T cells in long-lasting Graves disease. Noted time point: newly diagnosed GD, antithyroid drugs for less than 3 months. The TCR library was made from RNA that had been extracted from PBMCs in TRIzol. In building TCR beta libraries, iRepertoire HTBI primers were used together with Arm-PCR of CDR3 regions. Each CDR3 protein is one row after TCRdb ran MiXCR on the multiplex PCR reads. The table has about 430,000 distinct CDR3 sequences, about 15% seen once. This same sample was also taken into another study, of T cells in Graves' hyperthyroidism and ophthalmopathy.

The input for sequencing was peripheral blood mononuclear cells (PBMCs), taken at new diagnosis, from a patient treated with antithyroid drugs. The receptor source for this set is a woman in her thirties or forties with Graves disease.

There are many counts of this clonotype. V is TRBV7-9 and J is TRBJ2-3, with 10 bases that match TRBD1. The V gene end was trimmed by 7 bases and the J gene end by 4 bases; junction bases not matched to a gene: 8. The CDR3 has 15 amino acids. CDR1 and CDR2 (germline): SEHNR, FQNEAQ (reference sequence). CDR3 sequence: CASTPGGTGADTQYF. DNA for the CDR3: TGTGCCAGCACCCCAGGCGGGACAGGGGCAGATACGCAGTATTTT.

This clonotype was detected many times. This chain uses TRBV9 with TRBJ2-7; D is possibly TRBD2 (6 bases). Germline values: CDR1 SGDLS, CDR2 YYNGEE. The CDR3 length is 14 residues. With 4 bases removed from V and 1 base from J, the gap between germline ends came to 12 bases. This CDR3 is CASSPIGGSYEQYF. The CDR3 coding sequence is TGTGCCAGCAGCCCCATCGGGGGATCCTACGAGCAGTACTTC.

The J gene is TRBJ2-1, the V gene TRBV19, with D perhaps matching TRBD1 (5 bases). The CDR3 has 13 amino acids. Germline V gene data show CDR1 as LNHDA and CDR2 as SQIVND (reference sequence). V lost 1 base, J lost 10 bases, and 11 bases lay in between. The CDR3 sequence is CASSIAREGEQFF. Written as DNA, the CDR3 is TGTGCCAGTAGTATAGCCAGGGAAGGGGAGCAGTTCTTC. Complete variable domain (other parts from reference TRBV19 and TRBJ2-1): DGGITQSPKYLFRKEGQNVTLSCEQNLNHDAMYWYRQDPGQGLRLIYYSQIVNDFQKGDIAEGYSVSREKKESFPLTVTSAQKNPTAFYLCASSIAREGEQFFGPGTRLTVL.

The chain uses TRBV19 and TRBJ1-1; a weak D match, TRBD1 (6 bases). Trimming left V 9 bases short and J 3 bases short, with 23 bases between. The CDR3 runs 16 residues. Germline CDR1 is LNHDA and CDR2 is SQIVND (reference sequence). CDR3 DNA: TGTGCCAGCCTTCCGGGACATAATTCGGGGGACACTGAAGCTTTCTTT. This sequence encodes CASLPGHNSGDTEAFF. Filled out from reference TRBV19 and TRBJ1-1, the complete variable domain reads DGGITQSPKYLFRKEGQNVTLSCEQNLNHDAMYWYRQDPGQGLRLIYYSQIVNDFQKGDIAEGYSVSREKKESFPLTVTSAQKNPTAFYLCASLPGHNSGDTEAFFGQGTRLTVV.

This clonotype was found once. The chain has TRBV19 and TRBJ1-2, with 8 bases aligning to TRBD1. CDR3 length equals 18 residues. The trim removed 2 bases at V and 0 bases at J, leaving 11 bases unmatched. CDR1 and CDR2 from the germline V gene are LNHDA and SQIVND (reference sequence). The CDR3 protein is CASSITAIPTGANYGYTF. The CDR3 DNA reads TGTGCCAGTAGTATAACCGCGATCCCGACAGGGGCTAACTATGGCTACACCTTC.

The chain couples TRBV4-2 to TRBJ1-2; D not certain. The CDR3 has 15 amino acids. Germline CDR1 is LGHNA and CDR2 is YNFKEQ. The V and J ends lost 0 bases and 4 bases respectively, with 12 bases between them. CDR3 sequence reads: CASSQESLAGYGYTF. CDR3 DNA: TGTGCCAGCAGCCAAGAATCCCTGGCGGGCTATGGCTACACCTTC.

This clonotype occurred many times. The rearrangement links TRBV5-6 to TRBJ1-2; D perhaps matches TRBD1 (6 bases). V lost 4 bases to trimming and J lost 3 bases, with 13 bases between them. The CDR3 runs to 14 residues. Germline V gene sequence: CDR1 SGHDT, CDR2 YYEEEE. CDR3 nucleotides: TGTGCCAGCAGCAGACGGACAGCAGACTATGGCTACACCTTC. Translation: CASSRRTADYGYTF.

This clonotype appeared many times. V and J are TRBV30 and TRBJ2-7; 10 bases are shared with TRBD2. This CDR3 comprises 13 residues. The junction had 1 base not matched to a gene; V was cut back by 5 bases and J by 0 bases. Germline V gene data show CDR1 as GTSNPN and CDR2 as SVGIG (reference sequence). CDR3 protein: CAWASGSSYEQYF. For the CDR3, the DNA is TGTGCCTGGGCTAGCGGGAGCTCCTACGAGCAGTACTTC.

This clonotype was counted only a few times. V and J are TRBV18 and TRBJ2-7, with D possibly called TRBD1 or TRBD2 (6 bases each). V shed 2 bases and J shed 1 base, with 12 bases lying between them. The CDR3 is 15 amino acids. Germline V gives CDR1 KGHSH, CDR2 LQKENI. The CDR3 loop is CASSPLSGASYEQYF. The CDR3 coding sequence is TGTGCCAGCTCACCATTGTCGGGGGCTTCCTACGAGCAGTACTTC. Variable domain in full (rest from reference TRBV18 and TRBJ2-7): NAGVMQNPRHLVRRRGQEARLRCSPMKGHSHVYWYRQLPEEGLKFMVYLQKENIIDESGMPKERFSAEFPKEGPSILRIQQVVRGDSAAYFCASSPLSGASYEQYFGPGTRLTVT.

The table lists this clonotype with many counts. The V gene is TRBV20-1, the J gene TRBJ2-7; a possible D gene is TRBD2 (6 bases). The V gene's germline CDR1 is DFQATT and CDR2 SNEGSKA (reference sequence). The length of the CDR3 is 16 residues. Trimming shortened V by 3 bases and J by 2 bases, and 20 bases separated the two germline ends. The CDR3, as DNA: TGCAGTGCTAGTATGCGGGATGCTGCCCTAACCTACGAGCAGTACTTC. Amino acid sequence: CSASMRDAALTYEQYF.

This clonotype was seen many times. The chain is built from TRBV29-1 and TRBJ1-1, with D unresolved. Trimming left V 4 bases short and J 7 bases short, with 7 bases between. CDR3 length: 10 residues. Germline values: CDR1 SQVTM, CDR2 ANQGSEA. CDR3 DNA sequence: TGCAGCGTTGGGTCAGTTGAAGCTTTCTTT. This translates into CSVGSVEAFF.

This clonotype was found many times. The CDR3 loop reads CASSPSGQKETQYF. In DNA, the CDR3 is TGTGCCAGCAGTCCCTCGGGACAGAAAGAGACCCAGTACTTC. The chain carries TRBV12-3 or TRBV12-4 and TRBJ2-5, with 7 bases that match TRBD1. The length of the CDR3 is 14 residues. Trimming at V came to 5 bases and at J to 3 bases, leaving 6 bases not matched to a gene.

This clonotype occurred many times. The rearrangement joins TRBV11-3 to TRBJ1-1, with a weak D call TRBD1 (5 bases). V lost 1 base and J lost 0, with 9 bases in between. Germline V gene data show CDR1 as SGHNT and CDR2 as YENEEA. This CDR3 spans 15 amino acids. CDR3 sequence (DNA): TGTGCCAGCAGCTTAGGGGGCGGCGTGAACACTGAAGCTTTCTTT. This codes for CASSLGGGVNTEAFF.

The V call is TRBV7-2, the J call TRBJ2-7, with a weak D call TRBD1 (5 bases). CDR3 length equals 14 residues. Germline CDR1 reads SGHTA; CDR2 reads FQGNSA. The ends were cut back, 1 base at V and 3 bases at J, with 10 bases in the middle. The CDR3 protein is CASSLEWGYYEQYF. The CDR3 coding sequence is TGTGCCAGCAGCTTAGAGTGGGGCTACTACGAGCAGTACTTC.

In this sample, this clonotype turned up many times. The rearrangement joins TRBV5-5 to TRBJ1-2; no clear D gene. The V and J ends lost 1 base and 1 base respectively, with 17 bases between them. Germline CDR1 is SGHKS and CDR2 is YYEKEE (reference sequence). The CDR3 length is 17 residues. DNA of the CDR3: TGTGCCAGCAGCTTGCTCGTCAGAGACCCAGATAACTATGGCTACACCTTC. It yields the protein CASSLLVRDPDNYGYTF.

This clonotype occurred a few times. The chain carries TRBV10-1 and TRBJ1-6, with D unclear. With 3 bases removed from V and 4 bases from J, the gap between germline ends came to 7 bases. Germline-derived CDR1 and CDR2 are WNHNN and SYGVQD (reference sequence). The CDR3 spans 14 residues. CDR3 in amino acids: CASSEMGYNSPLHF. The DNA of the CDR3 is TGCGCCAGCAGTGAAATGGGTTATAATTCACCCCTCCACTTT.

This clonotype was seen ten or more times. The DNA for the CDR3 is TGTGCCAGCAGCTTAAGACACCGAGGTAGACCTAGCACAGATACGCAGTATTTT. Its protein is CASSLRHRGRPSTDTQYF. This chain uses TRBV7-2 with TRBJ2-3; no definite D call. Germline loops: CDR1 SGHTA, CDR2 FQGNSA. The CDR3 runs 18 residues. Trimming left V 2 bases short and J 0 bases short, with 18 bases between.

This clonotype showed up many times. The V call is TRBV12-5, the J call TRBJ2-5; 7 nucleotides agree with TRBD2. CDR3 size: 17 residues. Germline values: CDR1 LGHNT, CDR2 FRNRAP. Losses at the gene ends were 6 bases for V and 5 bases for J; bases not matched to a gene: 18. The CDR3 region has the DNA TGTGCTAGTGGGCCTGGGGGGGGGGAGGGCCTTGGGGAGACCCAGTACTTC. It is translated as CASGPGGGEGLGETQYF.

This clonotype was seen a single time. Possible read error: a much larger clone is one base away. This chain joins TRBV6-1 and TRBJ2-7; TRBD2 matches 7 bases. V dropped 6 bases and J dropped 4; count of bases not matched to a gene: 12. The CDR3 covers 15 residues. Germline V gives CDR1 MNHNS, CDR2 SASEGT. The CDR3 is CASSWQRDHQYEQYF. The CDR3 nucleotides are TGTGCCAGCAGCTGGCAGCGGGACCATCAGTACGAGCAGTACTTC.

This clonotype has at least ten counts. CDR3 loop: CSVESLAGGESYNEQFF. The CDR3 coding sequence is TGCAGCGTTGAATCCCTAGCGGGAGGGGAATCCTACAATGAGCAGTTCTTC. The V call is TRBV29-1, the J call TRBJ2-1; 12 nucleotides line up with TRBD2. Losses at the gene ends were 2 bases for V and 1 base for J; bases not matched to a gene: 6. CDR1 is SQVTM, CDR2 ANQGSEA, per germline. This CDR3 has 17 amino acids.

At least ten counts were recorded for this clonotype. The V gene is TRBV12-3 or TRBV12-4, the J gene TRBJ1-2; 9 bases map to TRBD1. The V segment lost 3 bases and the J segment 8 bases; nucleotides outside the gene matches: 10. The CDR3 length is 15 residues. The chain's CDR3 is CASSFSGQGRGGYTF. CDR3 bases: TGTGCCAGCAGTTTCTCGGGACAGGGTAGGGGCGGCTACACCTTC.

There are many counts of this clonotype. This chain uses TRBV12-5 with TRBJ1-2; maybe TRBD1 (5 bases). The CDR3 consists of 17 residues. CDR1 and CDR2 from the germline V gene are LGHNT and FRNRAP. The V end was cut by 1 base, the J end by 7 bases, with 22 bases between. The CDR3, as DNA: TGTGCTAGTGGTTTGGAAGAAAACCAGGGCCTGGGGGTTGGCTACACCTTC. This gives the protein CASGLEENQGLGVGYTF.